This entry lists 27 T cell receptor beta chains sequenced from one sample in a study of blood T cell repertoires in COVID-19. Generated by immunoSEQ multiplex PCR, the TCRdb table keeps only in-frame clones and is missing some. The sample yields about 190,000 clones, less than 90% seen once. Sequencing was carried out using peripheral blood. The receptor source for this set is a human donor in a cohort sampled during active COVID-19.

As DNA, the CDR3 is TGTGCCAGCAGCTTACAACCTAGCGGGGAAACAATTAAAGAGACCCAGTACTTC. Translating gives CASSLQPSGETIKETQYF. The chain recombines TRBV7-6 with TRBJ2-5; 9 positions match TRBD2. V lost 2 bases and J lost 3; bases outside the gene matches: 13. In germline, CDR1 is SGHVS, CDR2 FNYEAQ. This CDR3 has 18 amino acids.

The DNA for the CDR3 is TGTGCCAGCAGACCCGGGACAGCCCAGATTTATGGCTACACCTTC. This codes for CASRPGTAQIYGYTF. The chain couples TRBV2 to TRBJ1-2, with TRBD1 matching 7 bases. V lost 6 bases to trimming and J lost 5 bases; unmatched junction nucleotides: 12. This CDR3 is built from 15 residues. Germline V gene data show CDR1 as SNHLY and CDR2 as FYNNEI.

This clone was recorded many times. The chain couples TRBV27 to TRBJ2-7; D remains unclear. The CDR3 length is 10 residues. Trimming left V 7 bases short and J 5 bases short, with 6 bases between. Germline CDR1 is MNHEY and CDR2 is SMNVEV (reference sequence). CDR3 amino acids: CASIFHEQYF. CDR3 nucleotide sequence: TGTGCCAGCATATTCCACGAGCAGTACTTC.

A single count supports this clone. J is TRBJ2-7 and V is TRBV9, with 9 positions matching TRBD1. There are 14 residues in the CDR3. The V and J ends lost 4 bases and 3 bases, in that order; junction bases with no gene match: 5. Germline lookup yields CDR1 SGDLS and CDR2 YYNGEE. The DNA for the CDR3 is TGTGCCAGCAGCCCCAGGGGACAGGGCTACGAGCAGTACTTC. Translation gives CASSPRGQGYEQYF.

V gene TRBV2 combines with J gene TRBJ1-3, with TRBD1 identical over 7 bases. CDR3 length equals 14 residues. V shed 4 bases and J 9 bases; nucleotides not matched to a gene: 9. CDR1 is SNHLY and CDR2 is FYNNEI in the germline V gene. The CDR3: CASSAGRGVGTIYF. CDR3 DNA sequence: TGTGCCAGCAGTGCGGGCAGGGGGGTTGGCACCATATATTTT.

The chain couples TRBV11-2 to TRBJ2-7, with a tentative D call TRBD1 (5 bases). There are 14 residues in the CDR3. Germline V gene data show CDR1 as SGHAT and CDR2 as FQNNGV. The germline V and J ends were trimmed by 4 bases and 1 base, with 11 bases remaining between them. Here the CDR3 DNA reads TGTGCCAGCAGCTCTGACAGCCTTTCCTACGAGCAGTACTTC. It is translated as CASSSDSLSYEQYF. Together with reference TRBV11-2 and TRBJ2-7, the CDR3 gives the full variable domain: EAGVAQSPRYKIIEKRQSVAFWCNPISGHATLYWYQQILGQGPKLLIQFQNNGVVDDSQLPKDRFSAERLKGVDSTLKIQPAKLEDSAVYLCASSSDSLSYEQYFGPGTRLTVT.

This CDR3 is CASSYKSNTDTQYF. CDR3 sequence (DNA): TGTGCCAGCAGTTACAAGTCTAACACAGATACGCAGTATTTT. The rearrangement links TRBV6-6 to TRBJ2-3; D not resolved. Germline V gene data show CDR1 as MNHNY and CDR2 as SVGAGI (reference sequence). Trimming stripped 2 bases from V and 2 bases from J, with 8 bases between. CDR3 length: 14 residues.

This sequence joins TRBV28 and TRBJ1-1; 10 bases agree with TRBD1. Germline V gene sequence: CDR1 MDHEN, CDR2 SYDVKM. There are 14 residues in the CDR3. With V trimmed by 5 bases and J by 5 bases, 5 bases remained unmatched. CDR3 amino acids: CASSGQGGFTEAFF. CDR3 nucleotides: TGTGCCAGCAGTGGACAGGGGGGATTTACTGAAGCTTTCTTT.

The chain uses TRBV6-4 and TRBJ2-6; maybe TRBD1 (6 bases). V lost 6 bases, J lost 0 bases, and 12 bases lay in between. The length of the CDR3 is 16 residues. Germline V lookup: CDR1 MRHNA, CDR2 SNTAGT. DNA of the CDR3: TGTGCCAGCAGACCACAGGGTTTCTCTGGGGCCAACGTCCTGACTTTC. Its translation is CASRPQGFSGANVLTF.

This clone occurred once. This rearrangement joins TRBV5-1 to TRBJ2-1; 8 nucleotides line up with TRBD2. With V trimmed by 2 bases and J by 4 bases, 5 bases remained unmatched. The CDR3 spans 15 residues. The germline V gene has CDR1 SGHRS and CDR2 YFSETQ. As DNA, the CDR3 is TGCGCCAGCAGCTTCGCGGGAGGTCCATACAATGAGCAGTTCTTC. Its translation: CASSFAGGPYNEQFF.

The chain joins TRBV5-1 to TRBJ2-5, with 11 bases matching TRBD1. The CDR3 is 14 residues long. V was clipped by 3 bases and J by 4 bases; unmatched bases: 2. Looked up from germline, CDR1 is SGHRS and CDR2 is YFSETQ. The CDR3 here is CASSSGTGGETQYF. The CDR3 DNA is TGCGCCAGCAGCTCCGGGACAGGGGGAGAGACCCAGTACTTC. The full variable domain, completed using reference TRBV5-1 and TRBJ2-5, is KAGVTQTPRYLIKTRGQQVTLSCSPISGHRSVSWYQQTPGQGLQFLFEYFSETQRNKGNFPGRFSGRQFSNSRSEMNVSTLELGDSALYLCASSSGTGGETQYFGPGTRLLVL.

The DNA for the CDR3 is TGCGCCAGCTCCCCCGGTCTGGGGAGGGACACTGAAGCTTTCTTT. Translation gives CASSPGLGRDTEAFF. The chain employs TRBV5-1 and TRBJ1-1; D is undetermined. The CDR3 spans 15 residues. V lost 7 bases, J lost 3 bases, and 19 bases lay in between. Germline V gives CDR1 SGHRS, CDR2 YFSETQ.

The chain carries TRBV6-6 and TRBJ2-2; 7 bases agree with TRBD2. Germline assignment: CDR1 MNHNY and CDR2 SVGAGI (reference sequence). The CDR3 covers 14 residues. V shed 7 bases, J shed 11 bases, and the junction held 13 bases outside the gene matches. The CDR3 nucleotides read TGTGCCAGCAAGGCTACTGGAGGGAGGGAAGAGCTGTTTTTT. It encodes CASKATGGREELFF.

The chain recombines TRBV19 with TRBJ1-1; TRBD1 aligns across 9 bases. Germline V CDR1 and CDR2: LNHDA, SQIVND (reference sequence). The V gene end was trimmed by 4 bases and the J gene end by 6 bases; junction bases not matched to a gene: 9. The CDR3 contains 15 residues. This chain's CDR3 is CASSTMDRGIAEAFF. CDR3 DNA sequence: TGTGCCAGTAGTACGATGGACAGGGGCATCGCTGAAGCTTTCTTT.

The chain has TRBV5-4 and TRBJ2-1; 8 nucleotides agree with TRBD2. The CDR3 is 16 amino acids. Germline V gives CDR1 SGHNT, CDR2 YYREEE (reference sequence). V shed 5 bases, J shed 7 bases, and the junction held 14 bases outside the gene matches. In DNA, the CDR3 is TGTGCCAGCAGTCCCCCCCCAAGAGCGGGAGTGAATGAGCAGTTCTTC. Translating gives CASSPPPRAGVNEQFF.

This clone has more than one count but fewer than ten. The rearrangement links TRBV19 to TRBJ1-2; D ambiguous. The germline V gene encodes CDR1 LNHDA and CDR2 SQIVND (reference sequence). This CDR3 region has 12 residues. V lost 2 bases, J lost 7 bases, and 8 bases lay in between. CDR3 nucleotide sequence: TGTGCCAGTAGTATACACTCCGGTGGCTACACCTTC. It codes for CASSIHSGGYTF.

This clone has only one observation. CDR3 sequence: CASSPGEGYTF. The CDR3 nucleotides read TGTGCCAGCTCACCAGGAGAGGGCTACACCTTC. The chain has TRBV18 and TRBJ1-2; D not resolved. Germline assignment: CDR1 KGHSH and CDR2 LQKENI. The CDR3 covers 11 residues. Between the trimmed V and J ends, which lost 2 bases and 8 bases, there was a span of 6 bases.

As concerns this clone: Other DNA sequences in this sample translate to the same CDR3. This chain uses TRBV6-5 with TRBJ1-2; D uncertain. V was clipped by 0 bases and J by 5 bases, with 10 bases between them. The CDR3 is made up of 14 amino acids. CDR1 and CDR2 from the germline V gene are MNHEY and SVGAGI. The CDR3 sequence: CASSYSTGGYGYTF. The CDR3 DNA follows: TGTGCCAGCAGTTACTCGACCGGAGGGTATGGCTACACCTTC.

V is TRBV19 and J is TRBJ2-3, with D possibly being TRBD1 (5 bases). V lost 5 bases, J lost 0 bases, and 15 bases lay in between. Germline V CDR1 and CDR2: LNHDA, SQIVND (reference sequence). CDR3 length: 16 amino acids. CDR3 residues: CASSPTRQPSTDTQYF. CDR3 DNA sequence: TGTGCCAGTAGTCCAACCCGACAGCCTAGCACAGATACGCAGTATTTT.

The genes are TRBV5-4 and TRBJ2-6; a possible D gene is TRBD1 (5 bases). V lost 4 bases to trimming and J lost 2 bases, with 13 bases between them. CDR1 and CDR2 (germline): SGHNT, YYREEE (reference sequence). This CDR3 spans 16 amino acids. The CDR3 reads CASSPQGPPGANVLTF. For the CDR3, the DNA is TGTGCCAGCAGCCCTCAGGGCCCCCCTGGGGCCAACGTCCTGACTTTC.

The CDR3 spells CASSLGANYGYTF. CDR3 coding DNA: TGTGCCAGCAGCTTAGGAGCCAACTATGGCTACACCTTC. The chain combines TRBV7-2 with TRBJ1-2; no clear D. The CDR3 extends over 13 amino acids. Germline values: CDR1 SGHTA, CDR2 FQGNSA. Trimming shortened V by 1 base and J by 2 bases, and 5 bases separated the two germline ends.

The V and J genes are TRBV5-4 and TRBJ1-2; D remains unclear. The CDR3 is made up of 16 amino acids. V lost 1 base and J lost 1, with 14 bases in between. Germline CDR1 reads SGHNT; CDR2 reads YYREEE (reference sequence). CDR3 loop: CASSLWAVGINYGYTF. The DNA of the CDR3 is TGTGCCAGCAGCTTGTGGGCAGTTGGTATTAACTATGGCTACACCTTC.

The chain uses TRBV5-1 and TRBJ2-5; D is perhaps TRBD2 (5 bases). V was shortened by 5 bases and J by 5 bases, with 10 bases between the two germline ends. The CDR3 has 12 residues. CDR1 SGHRS and CDR2 YFSETQ come from the germline V gene. For the CDR3, the DNA is TGCGCCAGCAGTTACGGCGGGGAGACCCAGTACTTC. Protein sequence: CASSYGGETQYF. The variable domain in full, completed from reference TRBV5-1 and TRBJ2-5, reads KAGVTQTPRYLIKTRGQQVTLSCSPISGHRSVSWYQQTPGQGLQFLFEYFSETQRNKGNFPGRFSGRQFSNSRSEMNVSTLELGDSALYLCASSYGGETQYFGPGTRLLVL.

The chain combines TRBV10-3 with TRBJ2-7; D is ambiguous. The V gene's germline CDR1 is ENHRY and CDR2 SYGVKD. This CDR3 contains 12 residues. Trimming took 10 bases from V and 1 from J, leaving 11 bases between them. CDR3 sequence: CANGGVSYEQYF. The CDR3, as DNA: TGTGCCAACGGCGGAGTATCCTACGAGCAGTACTTC.

The V call is TRBV5-1, the J call TRBJ2-1; 11 bases are shared with TRBD2. V lost 2 bases and J lost 5; bases outside the gene matches: 9. Germline V gene sequence: CDR1 SGHRS, CDR2 YFSETQ. This CDR3 spans 17 amino acids. The CDR3 DNA reads as TGCGCCAGCAGCTTATTATTAGCGGGGGGGAAAGACAATGAGCAGTTCTTC. It translates to CASSLLLAGGKDNEQFF.

V usage is TRBV4-2 and J usage is TRBJ2-7, with 13 bases identical to TRBD2. The V and J ends lost 3 bases and 9 bases, in that order; junction bases with no gene match: 8. The CDR3 consists of 15 residues. Germline V lookup: CDR1 LGHNA, CDR2 YNFKEQ. The CDR3 DNA reads as TGTGCCAGCAGCCATCCCGGACTAGCGGGAGTCGCGCAGTACTTC. It codes for CASSHPGLAGVAQYF.

The CDR3 DNA reads TGTGCCAGCCGGACCGGGACAGCAGATACGCAGTATTTT. Translation: CASRTGTADTQYF. The chain employs TRBV7-8 and TRBJ2-3; 7 positions match TRBD1. V lost 8 bases and J lost 4; bases outside the gene matches: 6. Germline values: CDR1 SGHVS, CDR2 FQNEAQ. CDR3 length equals 13 residues.